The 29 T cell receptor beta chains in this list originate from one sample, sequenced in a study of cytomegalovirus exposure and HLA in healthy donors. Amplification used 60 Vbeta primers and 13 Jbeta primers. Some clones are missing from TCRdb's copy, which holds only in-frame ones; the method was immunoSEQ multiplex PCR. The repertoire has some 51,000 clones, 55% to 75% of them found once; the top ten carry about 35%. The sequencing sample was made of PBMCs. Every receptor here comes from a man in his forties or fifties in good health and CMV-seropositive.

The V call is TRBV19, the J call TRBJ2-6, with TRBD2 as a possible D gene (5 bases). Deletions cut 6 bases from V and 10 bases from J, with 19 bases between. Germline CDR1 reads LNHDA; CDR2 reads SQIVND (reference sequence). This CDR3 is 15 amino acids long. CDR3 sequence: CASRTVAGGRNVLTF. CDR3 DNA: TGTGCCAGTAGGACGGTCGCGGGCGGCAGGAACGTCCTGACTTTC.

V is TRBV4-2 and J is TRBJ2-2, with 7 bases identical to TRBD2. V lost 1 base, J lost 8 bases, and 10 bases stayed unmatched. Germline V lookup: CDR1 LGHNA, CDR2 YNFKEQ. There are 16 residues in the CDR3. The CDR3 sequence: CASSQVGGGPSGELFF. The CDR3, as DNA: TGTGCCAGCAGCCAAGTTGGGGGGGGACCCTCGGGGGAGCTGTTTTTT.

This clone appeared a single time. The CDR3: CASSLGQGSYNEQFF. The CDR3 DNA is TGTGCCAGCAGCTTAGGACAGGGCAGCTACAATGAGCAGTTCTTC. The V and J genes are TRBV11-1 and TRBJ2-1, with 7 positions matching TRBD1. Germline V lookup: CDR1 SGHAT, CDR2 FQDESV (reference sequence). CDR3 length equals 15 residues. The V segment lost 1 base and the J segment 3 bases; nucleotides outside the gene matches: 3. Together with reference TRBV11-1 and TRBJ2-1, the CDR3 gives the full variable domain: EAEVAQSPRYKITEKSQAVAFWCDPISGHATLYWYRQILGQGPELLVQFQDESVVDDSQLPKDRFSAERLKGVDSTLKIQPAELGDSAMYLCASSLGQGSYNEQFFGPGTRLTVL.

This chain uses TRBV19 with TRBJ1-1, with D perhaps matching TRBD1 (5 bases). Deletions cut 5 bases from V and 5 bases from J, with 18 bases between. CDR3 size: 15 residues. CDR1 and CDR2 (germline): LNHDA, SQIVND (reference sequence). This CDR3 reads CASSGAVLPSTEAFF. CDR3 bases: TGTGCCAGTAGTGGGGCAGTCCTCCCGAGTACTGAAGCTTTCTTT. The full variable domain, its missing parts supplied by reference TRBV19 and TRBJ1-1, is DGGITQSPKYLFRKEGQNVTLSCEQNLNHDAMYWYRQDPGQGLRLIYYSQIVNDFQKGDIAEGYSVSREKKESFPLTVTSAQKNPTAFYLCASSGAVLPSTEAFFGQGTRLTVV.

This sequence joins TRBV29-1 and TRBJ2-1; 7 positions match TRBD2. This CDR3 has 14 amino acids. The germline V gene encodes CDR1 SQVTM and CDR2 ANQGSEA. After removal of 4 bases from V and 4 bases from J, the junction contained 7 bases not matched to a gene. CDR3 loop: CSVGGGSGYNEQFF. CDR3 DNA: TGCAGCGTTGGGGGCGGGAGCGGGTACAATGAGCAGTTCTTC.

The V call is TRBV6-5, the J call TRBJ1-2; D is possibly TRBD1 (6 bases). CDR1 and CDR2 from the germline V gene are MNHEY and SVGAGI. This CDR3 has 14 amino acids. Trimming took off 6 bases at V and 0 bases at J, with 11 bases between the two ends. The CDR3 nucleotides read TGTGCCAGCAGGGTCACAGGGACTAACTATGGCTACACCTTC. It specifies CASRVTGTNYGYTF.

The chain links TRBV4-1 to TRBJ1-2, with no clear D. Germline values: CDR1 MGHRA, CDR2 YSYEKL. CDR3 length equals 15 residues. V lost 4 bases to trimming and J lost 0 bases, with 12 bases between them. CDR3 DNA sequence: TGCGCCAGCAGCCCCCTGAGGCAGACTAACTATGGCTACACCTTC. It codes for CASSPLRQTNYGYTF.

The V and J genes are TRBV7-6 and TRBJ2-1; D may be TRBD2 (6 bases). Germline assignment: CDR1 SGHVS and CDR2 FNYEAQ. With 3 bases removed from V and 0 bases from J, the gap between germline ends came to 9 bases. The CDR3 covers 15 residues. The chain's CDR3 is CASSLDYNSYNEQFF. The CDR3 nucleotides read TGTGCCAGCAGCTTGGACTATAACTCCTACAATGAGCAGTTCTTC.

As DNA, the CDR3 is TGTGCCAGCAGCACAGGACAGCGTTACGCTGAAGCTTTCTTT. This sequence encodes CASSTGQRYAEAFF. The rearrangement joins TRBV5-8 to TRBJ1-1; D possibly corresponds to TRBD1 (6 bases). The length of the CDR3 is 14 residues. Germline-derived CDR1 and CDR2 are SGHTS and YDEGEE. The V end lost 4 bases, the J end lost 6 bases, and 16 bases lay between the germline ends.

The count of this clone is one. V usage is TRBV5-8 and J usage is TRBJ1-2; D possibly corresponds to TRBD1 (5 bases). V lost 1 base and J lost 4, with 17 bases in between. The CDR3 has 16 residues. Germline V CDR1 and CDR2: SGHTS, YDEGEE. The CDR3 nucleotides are TGTGCCAGCAGCTTGCTCTACAGGAGGGCTCCCTATGGCTACACCTTC. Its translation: CASSLLYRRAPYGYTF.

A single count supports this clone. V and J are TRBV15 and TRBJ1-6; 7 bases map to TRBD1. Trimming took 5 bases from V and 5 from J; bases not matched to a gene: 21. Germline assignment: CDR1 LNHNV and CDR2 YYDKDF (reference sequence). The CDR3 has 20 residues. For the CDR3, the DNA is TGTGCCACCAGCCGCGACTCGACAGGGATTAGGCGGGGCCATAATTCACCCCTCCACTTT. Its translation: CATSRDSTGIRRGHNSPLHF.

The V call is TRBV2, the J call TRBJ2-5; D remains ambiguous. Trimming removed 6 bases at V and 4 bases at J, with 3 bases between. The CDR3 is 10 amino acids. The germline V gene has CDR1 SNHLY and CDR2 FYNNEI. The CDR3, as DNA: TGTGCCAGCAGGAGAGAGACCCAGTACTTC. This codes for CASRRETQYF.

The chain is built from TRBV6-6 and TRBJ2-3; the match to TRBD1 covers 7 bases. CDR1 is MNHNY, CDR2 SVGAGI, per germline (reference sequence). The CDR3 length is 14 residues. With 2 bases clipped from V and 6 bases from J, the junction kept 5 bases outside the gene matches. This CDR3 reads CASSYDRVRDTQYF. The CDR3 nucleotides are TGTGCCAGCAGTTACGACAGGGTTAGGGATACGCAGTATTTT.

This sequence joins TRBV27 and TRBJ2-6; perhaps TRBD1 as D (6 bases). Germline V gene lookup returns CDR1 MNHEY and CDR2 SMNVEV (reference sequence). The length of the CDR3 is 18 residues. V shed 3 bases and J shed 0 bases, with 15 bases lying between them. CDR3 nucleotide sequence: TGTGCCAGCAGTTTTGGGGGCAGGGCCAGCTCTGGGGCCAACGTCCTGACTTTC. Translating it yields CASSFGGRASSGANVLTF. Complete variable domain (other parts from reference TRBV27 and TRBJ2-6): EAQVTQNPRYLITVTGKKLTVTCSQNMNHEYMSWYRQDPGLGLRQIYYSMNVEVTDKGDVPEGYKVSRKEKRNFPLILESPSPNQTSLYFCASSFGGRASSGANVLTFGAGSRLTVL.

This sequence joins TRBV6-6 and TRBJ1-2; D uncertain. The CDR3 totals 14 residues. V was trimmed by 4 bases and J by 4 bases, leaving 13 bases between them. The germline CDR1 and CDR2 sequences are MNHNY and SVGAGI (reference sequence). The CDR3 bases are TGTGCCAGCAGTTCCCTAGACGGTTCCTATGGCTACACCTTC. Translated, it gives CASSSLDGSYGYTF.

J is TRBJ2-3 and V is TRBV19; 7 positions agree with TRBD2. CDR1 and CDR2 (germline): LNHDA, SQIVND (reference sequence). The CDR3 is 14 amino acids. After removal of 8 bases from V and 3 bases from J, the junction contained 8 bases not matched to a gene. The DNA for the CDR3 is TGTGCCAGTTCTAGCGGTTCCGGGACAGATACGCAGTATTTT. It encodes CASSSGSGTDTQYF.

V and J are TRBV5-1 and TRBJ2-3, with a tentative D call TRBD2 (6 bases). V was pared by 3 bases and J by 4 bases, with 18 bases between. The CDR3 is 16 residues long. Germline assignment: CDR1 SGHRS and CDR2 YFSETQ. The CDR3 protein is CASSSQAGPIADTQYF. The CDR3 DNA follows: TGCGCCAGCAGCTCCCAAGCGGGTCCTATCGCAGATACGCAGTATTTT.

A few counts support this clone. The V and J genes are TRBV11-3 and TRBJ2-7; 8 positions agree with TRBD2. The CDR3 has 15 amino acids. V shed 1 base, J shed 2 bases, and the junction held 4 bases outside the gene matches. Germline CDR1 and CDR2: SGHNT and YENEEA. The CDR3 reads CASSLGGGSTYEQYF. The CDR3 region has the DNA TGTGCCAGCAGCTTAGGCGGGGGGTCGACCTACGAGCAGTACTTC.

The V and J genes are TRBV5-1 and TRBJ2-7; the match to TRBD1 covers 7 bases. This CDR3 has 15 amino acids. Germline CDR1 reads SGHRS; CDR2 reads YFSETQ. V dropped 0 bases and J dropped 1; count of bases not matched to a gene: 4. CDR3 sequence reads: CASSLGGQRSYEQYF. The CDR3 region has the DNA TGCGCCAGCAGCTTGGGGGGACAGCGTTCCTACGAGCAGTACTTC.

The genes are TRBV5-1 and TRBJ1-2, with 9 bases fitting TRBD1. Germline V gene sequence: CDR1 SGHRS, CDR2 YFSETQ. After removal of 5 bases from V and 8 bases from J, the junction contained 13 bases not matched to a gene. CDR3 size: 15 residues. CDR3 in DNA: TGCGCCAGCAGGACAGGGGGAGATCTAGACGGAGGCTACACCTTC. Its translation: CASRTGGDLDGGYTF.

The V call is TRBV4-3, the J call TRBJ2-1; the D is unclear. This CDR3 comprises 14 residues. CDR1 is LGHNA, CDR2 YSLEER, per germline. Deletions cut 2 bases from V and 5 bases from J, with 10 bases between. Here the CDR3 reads CASSQFVSDNEQFF. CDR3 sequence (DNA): TGCGCCAGCAGCCAATTTGTCAGCGACAATGAGCAGTTCTTC.

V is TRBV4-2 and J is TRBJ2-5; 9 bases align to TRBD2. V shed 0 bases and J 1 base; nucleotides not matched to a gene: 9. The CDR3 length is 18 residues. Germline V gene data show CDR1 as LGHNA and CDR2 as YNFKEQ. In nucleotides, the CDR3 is TGTGCCAGCAGCCAAGATTACGCGGCTAGCGGGGCCCAAGAGACCCAGTACTTC. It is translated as CASSQDYAASGAQETQYF.

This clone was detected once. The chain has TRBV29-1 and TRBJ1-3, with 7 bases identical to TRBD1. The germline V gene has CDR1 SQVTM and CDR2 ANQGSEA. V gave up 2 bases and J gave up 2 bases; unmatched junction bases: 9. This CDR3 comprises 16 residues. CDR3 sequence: CSVEKGAGVTGNTIYF. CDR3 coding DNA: TGCAGCGTTGAAAAGGGGGCAGGGGTTACTGGAAACACCATATATTTT.

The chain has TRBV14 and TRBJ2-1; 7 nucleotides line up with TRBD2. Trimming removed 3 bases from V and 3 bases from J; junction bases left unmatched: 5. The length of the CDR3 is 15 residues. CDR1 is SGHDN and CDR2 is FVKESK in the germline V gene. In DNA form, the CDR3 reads TGTGCCAGCAGCCAGTTTGGCGGGGGCTACAATGAGCAGTTCTTC. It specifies CASSQFGGGYNEQFF. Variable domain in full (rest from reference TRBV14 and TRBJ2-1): EAGVTQFPSHSVIEKGQTVTLRCDPISGHDNLYWYRRVMGKEIKFLLHFVKESKQDESGMPNNRFLAERTGGTYSTLKVQPAELEDSGVYFCASSQFGGGYNEQFFGPGTRLTVL.

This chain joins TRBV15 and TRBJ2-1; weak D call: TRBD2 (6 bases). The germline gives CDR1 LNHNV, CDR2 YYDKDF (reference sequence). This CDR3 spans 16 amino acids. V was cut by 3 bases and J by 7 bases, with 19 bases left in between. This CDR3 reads CATSRGRDGGDNEQFF. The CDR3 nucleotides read TGTGCCACCAGCAGGGGGCGTGACGGGGGAGATAATGAGCAGTTCTTC.

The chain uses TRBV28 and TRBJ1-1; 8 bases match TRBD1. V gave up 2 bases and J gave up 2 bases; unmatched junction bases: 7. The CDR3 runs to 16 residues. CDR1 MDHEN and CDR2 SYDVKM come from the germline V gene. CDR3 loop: CASSLRGTGKNTEAFF. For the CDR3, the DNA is TGTGCCAGCAGTTTACGAGGGACAGGTAAAAACACTGAAGCTTTCTTT. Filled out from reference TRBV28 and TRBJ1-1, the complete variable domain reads DVKVTQSSRYLVKRTGEKVFLECVQDMDHENMFWYRQDPGLGLRLIYFSYDVKMKEKGDIPEGYSVSREKKERFSLILESASTNQTSMYLCASSLRGTGKNTEAFFGQGTRLTVV.

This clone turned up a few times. In nucleotides, the CDR3 is TGTGCCAGCAGCTTGGCCTCTATGAACACTGAAGCTTTCTTT. Amino acid sequence: CASSLASMNTEAFF. V and J are TRBV5-5 and TRBJ1-1; D is unclear. The CDR3 has 14 amino acids. Germline CDR1 reads SGHKS; CDR2 reads YYEKEE (reference sequence). Trimming took 0 bases from V and 0 from J, leaving 6 bases between them.

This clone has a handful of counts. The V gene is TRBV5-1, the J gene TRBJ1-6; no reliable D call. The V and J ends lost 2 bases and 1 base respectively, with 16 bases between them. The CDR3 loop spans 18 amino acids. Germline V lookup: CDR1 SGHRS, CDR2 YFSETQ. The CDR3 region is CASSFSSVKRSYNSPLHF. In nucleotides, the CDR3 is TGCGCCAGCAGCTTCTCATCCGTTAAACGGTCCTATAATTCACCCCTCCACTTT.

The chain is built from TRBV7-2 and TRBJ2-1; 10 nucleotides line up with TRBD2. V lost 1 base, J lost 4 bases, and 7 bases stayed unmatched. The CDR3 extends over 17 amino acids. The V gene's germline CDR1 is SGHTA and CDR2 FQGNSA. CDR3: CASSLGGSGGSYNEQFF. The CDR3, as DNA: TGTGCCAGCAGCTTAGGAGGTAGCGGGGGGTCATACAATGAGCAGTTCTTC.